These T cell receptor beta chains were read from a single sample in a study of shared clonotypes between healthy human individuals. Profiled with immunoSEQ multiplex PCR; TCRdb holds only in-frame clones, not every one. The repertoire holds 1,400,000 or so clones, with approximately 98.5% as singletons. Input material: naive CD4+ T cells sorted from blood. The receptors come from a man aged 25 to 40 in good health. CDR3s include the opening cysteine and the closing phenylalanine or tryptophan. D genes are given only for firm matches. Only some rows state a clone size, as once, few, many or a class for expanded clones.

J gene,V gene,clone size,CDR3 length,D gene,CDR3 DNA,CDR3 protein
TRBJ2-7,TRBV7-9,-,14,TRBD1,TGTGCCAGCAGCTTAAGGGACAGTGCCTACGAGCAGTACTTC,CASSLRDSAYEQYF
TRBJ2-7,TRBV5-4,once,16,TRBD2,TGTGCCAGCAGCCCGGGGGGGGTAGCGGGAGTGCACGAGCAGTACTTC,CASSPGGVAGVHEQYF
TRBJ2-7,TRBV5-1,-,15,TRBD1,TGCGCCAGCAGCTTGGTTGTGGGACAGGGCTACGAGCAGTACTTC,CASSLVVGQGYEQYF
TRBJ2-7,TRBV29-1,-,14,TRBD1,TGCAGCGTTTCAAACAGGATAGCAGGGGGCGAGCAGTACTTC,CSVSNRIAGGEQYF
TRBJ2-3,TRBV27,-,15,TRBD1,TGTGCCAGCAGTTCCCCGGGACAGGAGGCAGATACGCAGTATTTT,CASSSPGQEADTQYF
TRBJ2-7,TRBV11-2,-,17,-,TGTGCCAGCAGCTTAGCCGGGACTCAGGCTCTTATCTACGAGCAGTACTTC,CASSLAGTQALIYEQYF
TRBJ2-1,TRBV5-4,-,12,-,TGTGCCAGCAGCTTGGTGAGCGATGAGCAGTTCTTC,CASSLVSDEQFF
TRBJ1-2,TRBV4-2,-,16,-,TGTGCCAGCAGCCAAGATTGGGACACCTCTAACTATGGCTACACCTTC,CASSQDWDTSNYGYTF
TRBJ1-1,TRBV4-3,-,15,-,TGCGCCAGCAGCCAAGACGCCCGGGGGTACACTGAAGCTTTCTTT,CASSQDARGYTEAFF
TRBJ2-1,TRBV28,-,15,TRBD2,TGTGCCAGCAGCCCTAGCGGGAAGAACGACAATGAGCAGTTCTTC,CASSPSGKNDNEQFF
TRBJ2-3,TRBV5-1,-,16,-,TGCGCCAGCAGCTTGGCCGGGACTCCTACTTTGGATACGCAGTATTTT,CASSLAGTPTLDTQYF
TRBJ2-7,TRBV9,-,12,-,TGTGCCAGCAGCGTAGGTCAGAACGAGCAGTACTTC,CASSVGQNEQYF
TRBJ2-7,TRBV19,-,16,-,TGTGCCAGTAGTATTAAAGCCCCACTATCCCCCTACGAGCAGTACTTC,CASSIKAPLSPYEQYF
TRBJ1-1,TRBV29-1,-,15,-,TGCAGCGTTGAAGGGCGGGGGGGGCTGCACACTGAAGCTTTCTTT,CSVEGRGGLHTEAFF
TRBJ2-7,TRBV28,-,15,TRBD1,TGTGCCAGCAGCACCAGGGGGCTGGTTGCCTACGAGCAGTACTTC,CASSTRGLVAYEQYF
TRBJ2-3,TRBV10-3,once,16,-,TGTGCCATCAGTTCTCCTTCGGTAGCGGACACAGATACGCAGTATTTT,CAISSPSVADTDTQYF
TRBJ1-5,TRBV7-9,-,16,-,TGTGCCAGCAGCCCGGAGCACGGAGTAGGACCATATCCCCAGCATTTT,CASSPEHGVGPYPQHF
TRBJ2-7,TRBV15,-,13,-,TGTGCCACCAGCAGCGGGATCTTCTACGAGCAGTACTTC,CATSSGIFYEQYF
TRBJ2-7,TRBV5-4,-,14,TRBD1,TGTGCCAGCAGCTCGGGACAGGATCCTAACGAGCAGTACTTC,CASSSGQDPNEQYF
TRBJ1-2,TRBV6-1,-,14,-,TGTGCCAGCAGTGAAGCAGGAGTTAACTATGGCTACACCTTC,CASSEAGVNYGYTF
TRBJ2-2,TRBV25-1,once,15,-,TGTGCCAGCAGTGTAACCGGGACCGCAACCGGGGAGCTGTTTTTT,CASSVTGTATGELFF
TRBJ2-7,TRBV25-1,-,13,TRBD2,TGTGCCAGCAGCCAGGGACTAGTTTACGAGCAGTACTTC,CASSQGLVYEQYF
TRBJ1-2,TRBV5-1,-,16,TRBD1,TGCGCCAGCAGCTTGGAGGGACAGGGCTTTAACTATGGCTACACCTTC,CASSLEGQGFNYGYTF
TRBJ2-1,TRBV5-4,-,15,TRBD2,TGTGCCAGCAGCCGAAGCGGGAGGGCCACCCATGAGCAGTTCTTC,CASSRSGRATHEQFF
TRBJ2-5,TRBV5-1,-,14,TRBD2,TGCGCCAGCACCCCCTCTAGCGGCCAAGAGACCCAGTACTTC,CASTPSSGQETQYF
TRBJ2-7,TRBV6-1,-,15,TRBD1,TGTGCCAGCAGTGAAACTCGACAGGGGCCACGAGAGCAGTACTTC,CASSETRQGPREQYF
TRBJ2-7,TRBV11-2,once,19,TRBD1,TGTGCCAGCAGCCCTCCCTCGGGACAGGGACAAATAGCGTCCTACGAGCAGTACTTC,CASSPPSGQGQIASYEQYF
TRBJ1-5,TRBV5-1,-,18,-,TGCGCCAGCTCGGAAAACCCCCGGGACACCTATAGCAATCAGCCCCAGCATTTT,CASSENPRDTYSNQPQHF
TRBJ2-3,TRBV7-2,-,13,-,TGTGCCAGCAGCTTAGCCTTTCCAGATACGCAGTATTTT,CASSLAFPDTQYF
TRBJ2-7,TRBV5-4,-,16,-,TGTGCCAGCAGCTTGGGCATGAGGGCGGTTTCCTACGAGCAGTACTTC,CASSLGMRAVSYEQYF
TRBJ2-2,TRBV19,-,15,-,TGTGCCAGTACGCGGAGGTGGTCGAACACCGGGGAGCTGTTTTTT,CASTRRWSNTGELFF
TRBJ1-1,TRBV7-6,-,14,-,TGTGCCAGCAGCTTAGGGGGCGCCGGAACTGAAGCTTTCTTT,CASSLGGAGTEAFF
TRBJ1-1,TRBV7-7,-,13,-,TGTGCTAGCAGCAAACAGGGGAACACTGAAGCTTTCTTT,CASSKQGNTEAFF
TRBJ1-5,TRBV7-2,-,12,-,TGTGCCAGCAGCTTAGATTCTCAGCCCCAGCATTTT,CASSLDSQPQHF
TRBJ1-1,TRBV2,-,10,-,TGTGCCAGCGGGAACACTGAAGCTTTCTTT,CASGNTEAFF
TRBJ2-7,TRBV28,-,15,TRBD1,TGTGCCAGCAGCGCGGGACAGGGGCGTCCCTACGAGCAGTACTTC,CASSAGQGRPYEQYF
TRBJ2-6,TRBV2,-,18,-,TGTGCCAGCAGCTCCTCCCCTGGACCCCTCTTTGGTGTCAACGTCCTGACTTTC,CASSSSPGPLFGVNVLTF
TRBJ2-7,TRBV5-1,once,14,-,TGCGCCAGCAGCTTGGGGATTTCGTCCTACGAGCAGTACTTC,CASSLGISSYEQYF
TRBJ2-5,TRBV28,-,12,TRBD1,TGTGCCAGCAGTGGGACAGTGGAGACCCAGTACTTC,CASSGTVETQYF
TRBJ2-3,TRBV7-8,-,16,TRBD2,TGTGCCAGCAGCCAGGGGACTAGCGGGAGGTGGGATACGCAGTATTTT,CASSQGTSGRWDTQYF
TRBJ2-2,TRBV11-2,-,16,TRBD2,TGTGCCAGCAGCTTAGACCTACTAGCGGCTACCGGGGAGCTGTTTTTT,CASSLDLLAATGELFF
TRBJ2-1,TRBV7-9,-,16,-,TGTGCCAGCAGTACGACTAGTCCGGGTGCATACAATGAGCAGTTCTTC,CASSTTSPGAYNEQFF